This T cell receptor (beta chain) was documented in a study of Ad26.COV2.S vaccination and SARS-CoV-2 variants. Whole-study context: The donor was enrolled in the Ad26.COV2.S arm of the COV1001 trial. The vaccine Ad26.COV2.S was put into the muscle once, or twice with 56 days between. Findings of the study overall: Vaccinees reportedly had broad spike-specific CD8+ and CD4+ T cell responses.

Regarding this clone: Its target is unknown.

Treatment meaning: 15 to 20 received Ad26.COV2.S at low or high dose, single or two shots; several received placebo; per-sample allocation not given. Day 63 after the first injection of vaccine or placebo was the sampling time. TCRdb's table, derived via immunoSEQ multiplex PCR, lists solely in-frame clones and lacks some. The sample has 200,000 to 300,000 clones; around 89% are singletons. V lost 3 bases and J 5 bases, leaving 10 bases between the germline ends. Germline CDR1 MNHNY, CDR2 SVGAGI (reference sequence). This CDR3 contains 13 residues. The source was peripheral blood, collected in a trial of Ad26.COV2.S vaccine versus placebo. This chain links TRBV6-6 with TRBJ2-5; D ambiguous. This receptor was identified in a person aged 18-60 years who received the Ad26.COV2.S COVID-19 vaccine or a placebo. CDR3 in amino acids: CASSYVGQETQYF. In DNA, the CDR3 is TGTGCCAGCAGTTATGTGGGCCAGGAGACCCAGTACTTC.